This T cell receptor (beta chain) was recorded in a study of shared clonotypes between healthy human individuals. Ten immunoSEQ deep assay plates were used to sequence the DNA of unsorted PBMCs. Measured with immunoSEQ multiplex PCR; TCRdb has only the in-frame clones, and not every one. This sample has about 460,000 clones; roughly 80% occur once, and the top ten carry more than 10%. On this clone itself: Its antigen is as yet unknown.

Study outcomes and limitations: Clonotype sharing among the donors was expected to vary with sequencing depth. The low donor count limited represented genetic and exposure-history diversity.

Unsorted samples, those not sorted, used 75 million to 90 million PBMCs for genomic DNA. The sequence came from a woman aged 40 to 49 in good health. Some clones in this sample may be carry-over from other donors' samples. Sequencing was done on a sample of PBMCs.

This CDR3 is CSALAEETQYF. CDR3 DNA: TGCAGTGCTCTAGCGGAAGAGACCCAGTACTTC. This chain uses TRBV20-1 with TRBJ2-5, with 7 bases fitting TRBD2. J lost 3 bases, V lost 5 bases, and 0 bases had no gene match. CDR3 length: 11 residues. Per the germline V gene, CDR1 is DFQATT and CDR2 is SNEGSKA (reference sequence).